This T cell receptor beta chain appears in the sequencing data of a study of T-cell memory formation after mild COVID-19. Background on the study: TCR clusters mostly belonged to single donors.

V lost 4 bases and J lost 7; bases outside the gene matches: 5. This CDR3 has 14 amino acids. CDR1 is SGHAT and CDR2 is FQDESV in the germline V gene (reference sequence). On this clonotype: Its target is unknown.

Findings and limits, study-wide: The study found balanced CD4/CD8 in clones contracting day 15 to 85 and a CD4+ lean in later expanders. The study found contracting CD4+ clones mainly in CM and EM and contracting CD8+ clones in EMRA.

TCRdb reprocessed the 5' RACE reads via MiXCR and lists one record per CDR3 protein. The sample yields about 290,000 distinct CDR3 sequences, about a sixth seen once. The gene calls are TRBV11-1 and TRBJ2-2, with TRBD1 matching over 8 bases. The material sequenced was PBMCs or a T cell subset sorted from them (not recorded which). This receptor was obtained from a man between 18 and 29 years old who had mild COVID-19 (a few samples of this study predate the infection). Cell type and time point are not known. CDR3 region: CASSSDRGHGELFF. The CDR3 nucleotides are TGTGCCAGCAGCTCCGACAGGGGCCACGGGGAGCTGTTTTTT.